This T cell receptor beta chain was sequenced in a study of identical twins. Study outcomes and limitations: Conclusions were based on cross-sectional statistical analysis, without following the same donors.

Healthy Caucasians were all of the donors. With respect to this clonotype: The antigen is unknown.

TCRdb reanalysed the 5' RACE reads using MiXCR and keeps one entry per CDR3 protein. The sample includes approximately 550,000 distinct CDR3 sequences, 20% to 25% of them seen just once. Trimming pared 2 bases from V and 1 base from J, leaving 11 bases between. Germline V gene lookup returns CDR1 SEHNR and CDR2 FQNEAQ (reference sequence). This CDR3 contains 15 residues. This sample also belongs to another study, concerning yellow fever vaccine responses in identical twins.

The TCR comes from a young woman in good health. Sequenced sample: CD4+ T cells sorted from blood. The rearrangement joins TRBV7-9 to TRBJ2-5; unclear D gene. CDR3 loop: CASSLPSGLQETQYF. The CDR3 nucleotides read TGTGCCAGCAGCTTACCGTCTGGGCTCCAAGAGACCCAGTACTTC.